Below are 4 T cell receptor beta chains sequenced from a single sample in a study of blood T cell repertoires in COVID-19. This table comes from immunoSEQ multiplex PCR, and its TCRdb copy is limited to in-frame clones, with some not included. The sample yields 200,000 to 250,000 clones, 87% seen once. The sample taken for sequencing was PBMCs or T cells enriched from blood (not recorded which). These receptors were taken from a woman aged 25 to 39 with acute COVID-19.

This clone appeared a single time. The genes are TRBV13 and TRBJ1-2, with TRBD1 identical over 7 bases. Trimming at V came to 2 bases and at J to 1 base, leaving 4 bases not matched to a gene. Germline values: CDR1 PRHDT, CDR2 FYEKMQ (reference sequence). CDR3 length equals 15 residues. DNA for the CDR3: TGTGCCAGCAGCTTACGAGACAGGGTTAACTATGGCTACACCTTC. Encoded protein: CASSLRDRVNYGYTF. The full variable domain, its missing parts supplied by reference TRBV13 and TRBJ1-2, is AAGVIQSPRHLIKEKRETATLKCYPIPRHDTVYWYQQGPGQDPQFLISFYEKMQSDKGSIPDRFSAQQFSDYHSELNMSSLELGDSALYFCASSLRDRVNYGYTFGSGTRLTVV.

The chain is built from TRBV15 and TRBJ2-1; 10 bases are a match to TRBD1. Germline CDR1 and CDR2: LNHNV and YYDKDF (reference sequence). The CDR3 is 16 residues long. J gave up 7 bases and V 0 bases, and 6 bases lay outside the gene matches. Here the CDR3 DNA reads TGTGCCACCAGCAGAGATGGACAGGGGGTTAGGAATGAGCAGTTCTTC. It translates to CATSRDGQGVRNEQFF.

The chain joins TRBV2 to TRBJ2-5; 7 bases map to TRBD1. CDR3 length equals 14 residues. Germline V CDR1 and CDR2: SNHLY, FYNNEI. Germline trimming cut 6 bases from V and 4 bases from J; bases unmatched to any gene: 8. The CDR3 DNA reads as TGTGCCAGCAGACCCGGGACAGCGCCAGAGACCCAGTACTTC. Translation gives CASRPGTAPETQYF.

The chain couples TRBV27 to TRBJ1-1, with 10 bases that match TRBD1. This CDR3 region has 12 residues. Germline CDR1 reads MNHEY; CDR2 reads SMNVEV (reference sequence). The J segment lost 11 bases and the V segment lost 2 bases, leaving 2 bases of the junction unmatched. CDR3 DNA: TGTGCCAGCAGTTTAGCGGACAGGGGGGCTTTCTTT. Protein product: CASSLADRGAFF.